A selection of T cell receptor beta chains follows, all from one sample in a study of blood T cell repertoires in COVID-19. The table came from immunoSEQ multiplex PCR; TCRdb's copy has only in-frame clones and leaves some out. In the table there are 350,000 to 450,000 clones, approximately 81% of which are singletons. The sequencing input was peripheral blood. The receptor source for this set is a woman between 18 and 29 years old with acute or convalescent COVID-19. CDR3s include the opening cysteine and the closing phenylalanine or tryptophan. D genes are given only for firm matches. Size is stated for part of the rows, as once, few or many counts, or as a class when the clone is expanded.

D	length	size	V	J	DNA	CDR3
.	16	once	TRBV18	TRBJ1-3	TGTGCCAGCTCACCACGGTTTATCAGCTCTGGAAACACCATATATTTT	CASSPRFISSGNTIYF
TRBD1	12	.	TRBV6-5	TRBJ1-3	TGTGCCAGCGGACAGGGGCAAAACACCATATATTTT	CASGQGQNTIYF
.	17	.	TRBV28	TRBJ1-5	TGTGCCAGCAGTTTAATTTTTGCAGGAACAGGGAGTCAGCCCCAGCATTTT	CASSLIFAGTGSQPQHF
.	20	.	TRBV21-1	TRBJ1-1	TGTGCCAGCAGCAAAGAGGGTCAGGGGGCCAAGTTTGCCCTTAACACTGAAGCTTTCTTT	CASSKEGQGAKFALNTEAFF
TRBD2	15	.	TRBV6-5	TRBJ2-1	TGTGCCAGCAGTCGAGCGGGAGCCATTTGGTATGAGCAGTTCTTC	CASSRAGAIWYEQFF
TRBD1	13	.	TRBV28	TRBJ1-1	TGTGCCAGCAGTTTTCGAGGACAGGCTGAAGCTTTCTTT	CASSFRGQAEAFF
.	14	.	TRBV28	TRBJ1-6	TGTGCCAGCATATTGGGTAGGGGTAATTCACCCCTCCACTTT	CASILGRGNSPLHF
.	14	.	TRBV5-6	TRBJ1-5	TGTGCCAGCAGCTTTGGGGCGGCCAATCAGCCCCAGCATTTT	CASSFGAANQPQHF
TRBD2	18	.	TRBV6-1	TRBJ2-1	TGTGCCAGCAGTGGCGGACTAGCGGGAGGGCCCTCCTACAATGAGCAGTTCTTC	CASSGGLAGGPSYNEQFF
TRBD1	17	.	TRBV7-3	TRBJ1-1	TGTGCCAGCAGCCCAGTATCCGGACAGGGGATGAACACTGAAGCTTTCTTT	CASSPVSGQGMNTEAFF
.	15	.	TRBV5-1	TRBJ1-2	TGCGCCAGCAGCTTGGGTACAGAACCTAACTATGGCTACACCTTC	CASSLGTEPNYGYTF
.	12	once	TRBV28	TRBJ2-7	TGTGCCAGCAGTGACAAATCCTACGAGCAGTACTTC	CASSDKSYEQYF
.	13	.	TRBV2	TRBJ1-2	TGTGCCAGCAGTAGGGGAGGGAACTATGGCTACACCTTC	CASSRGGNYGYTF
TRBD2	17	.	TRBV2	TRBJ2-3	TGTGCCAGCAGTTGGACTAGCGGGGGCCGTGACACAGATACGCAGTATTTT	CASSWTSGGRDTDTQYF
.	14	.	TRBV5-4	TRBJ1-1	TGTGCCAGCAGCTTGGGAGATCTGTGGACTGAAGCTTTCTTT	CASSLGDLWTEAFF
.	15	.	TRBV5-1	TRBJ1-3	TGCGCCAGCAGCGAGACAGGCATCTCTGGAAACACCATATATTTT	CASSETGISGNTIYF
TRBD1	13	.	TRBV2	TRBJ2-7	TGTGCCAGCAGGAACGACAGGGGGCACGAGCAGTACTTC	CASRNDRGHEQYF
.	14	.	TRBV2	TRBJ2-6	TGTGCCCGGAGGTGGCCAGGAGGGGCCAACGTCCTGACTTTC	CARRWPGGANVLTF
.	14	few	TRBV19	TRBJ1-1	TGTGCCAGTAGTTCCCGGGGGGCGAGGGCTGAAGCTTTCTTT	CASSSRGARAEAFF
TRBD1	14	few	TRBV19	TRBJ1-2	TGTGCCAGTAGTATGAGGAGTCAGGGGGACGGCTACACCTTC	CASSMRSQGDGYTF
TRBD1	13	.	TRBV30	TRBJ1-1	TGTGCCTGGGACAGGGGGCCGGACACTGAAGCTTTCTTT	CAWDRGPDTEAFF
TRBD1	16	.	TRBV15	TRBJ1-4	TGTGCCACCAGCGCCCCCCCCAGGGGGCCTAATGAAAAACTGTTTTTT	CATSAPPRGPNEKLFF
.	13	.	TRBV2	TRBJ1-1	TGTGCCAGCAGGGCGAGCGGGAGCACTGAAGCTTTCTTT	CASRASGSTEAFF